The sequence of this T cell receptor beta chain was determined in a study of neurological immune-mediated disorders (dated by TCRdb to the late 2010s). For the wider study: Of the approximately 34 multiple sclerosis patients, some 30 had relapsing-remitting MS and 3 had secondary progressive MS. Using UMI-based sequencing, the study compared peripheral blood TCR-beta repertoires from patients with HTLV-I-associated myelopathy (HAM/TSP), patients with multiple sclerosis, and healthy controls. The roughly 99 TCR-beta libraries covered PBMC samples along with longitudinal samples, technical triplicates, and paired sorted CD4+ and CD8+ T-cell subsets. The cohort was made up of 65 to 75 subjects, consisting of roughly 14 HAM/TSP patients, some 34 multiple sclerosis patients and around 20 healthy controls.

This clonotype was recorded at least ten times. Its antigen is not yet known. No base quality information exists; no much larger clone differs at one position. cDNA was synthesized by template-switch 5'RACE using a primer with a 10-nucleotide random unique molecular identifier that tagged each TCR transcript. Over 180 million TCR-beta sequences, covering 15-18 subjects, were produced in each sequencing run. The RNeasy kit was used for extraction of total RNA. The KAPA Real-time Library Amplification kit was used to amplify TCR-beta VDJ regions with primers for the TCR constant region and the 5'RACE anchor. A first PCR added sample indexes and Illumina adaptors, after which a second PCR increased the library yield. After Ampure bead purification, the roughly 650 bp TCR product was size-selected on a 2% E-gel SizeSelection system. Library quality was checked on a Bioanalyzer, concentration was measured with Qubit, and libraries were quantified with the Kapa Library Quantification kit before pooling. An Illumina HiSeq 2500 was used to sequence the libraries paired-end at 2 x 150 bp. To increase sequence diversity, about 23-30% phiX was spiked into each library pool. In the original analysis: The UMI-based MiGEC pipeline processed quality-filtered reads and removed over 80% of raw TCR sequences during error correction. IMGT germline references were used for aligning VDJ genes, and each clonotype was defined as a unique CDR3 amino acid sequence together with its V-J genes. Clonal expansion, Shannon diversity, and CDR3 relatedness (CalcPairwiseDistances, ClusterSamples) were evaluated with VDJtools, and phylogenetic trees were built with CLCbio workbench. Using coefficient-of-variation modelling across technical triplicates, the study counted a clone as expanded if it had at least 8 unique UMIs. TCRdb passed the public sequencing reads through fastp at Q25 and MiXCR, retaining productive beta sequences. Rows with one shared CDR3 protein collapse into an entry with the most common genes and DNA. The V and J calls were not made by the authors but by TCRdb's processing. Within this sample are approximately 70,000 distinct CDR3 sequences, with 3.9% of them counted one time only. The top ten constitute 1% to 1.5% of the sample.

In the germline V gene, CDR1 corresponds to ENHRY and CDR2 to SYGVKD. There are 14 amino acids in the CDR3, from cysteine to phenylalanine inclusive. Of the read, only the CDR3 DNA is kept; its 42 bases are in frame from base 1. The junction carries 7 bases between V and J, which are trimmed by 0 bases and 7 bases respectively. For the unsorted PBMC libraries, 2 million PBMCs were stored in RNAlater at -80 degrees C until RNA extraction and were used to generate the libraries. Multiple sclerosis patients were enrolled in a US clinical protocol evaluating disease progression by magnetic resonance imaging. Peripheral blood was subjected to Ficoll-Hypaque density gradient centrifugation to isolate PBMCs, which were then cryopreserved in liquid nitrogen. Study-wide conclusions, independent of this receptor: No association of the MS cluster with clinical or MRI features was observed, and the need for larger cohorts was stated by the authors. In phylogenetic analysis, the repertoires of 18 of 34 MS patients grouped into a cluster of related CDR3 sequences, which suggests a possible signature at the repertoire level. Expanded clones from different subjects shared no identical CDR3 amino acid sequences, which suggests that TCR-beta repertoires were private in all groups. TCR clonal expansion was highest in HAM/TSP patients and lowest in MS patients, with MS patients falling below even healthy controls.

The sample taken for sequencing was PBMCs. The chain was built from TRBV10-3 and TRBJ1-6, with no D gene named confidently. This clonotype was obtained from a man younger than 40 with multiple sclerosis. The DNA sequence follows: TGTGCCATCAGTGAGTCGACGGCCAATTCACCCCTCCACTTT. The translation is CAISESTANSPLHF.